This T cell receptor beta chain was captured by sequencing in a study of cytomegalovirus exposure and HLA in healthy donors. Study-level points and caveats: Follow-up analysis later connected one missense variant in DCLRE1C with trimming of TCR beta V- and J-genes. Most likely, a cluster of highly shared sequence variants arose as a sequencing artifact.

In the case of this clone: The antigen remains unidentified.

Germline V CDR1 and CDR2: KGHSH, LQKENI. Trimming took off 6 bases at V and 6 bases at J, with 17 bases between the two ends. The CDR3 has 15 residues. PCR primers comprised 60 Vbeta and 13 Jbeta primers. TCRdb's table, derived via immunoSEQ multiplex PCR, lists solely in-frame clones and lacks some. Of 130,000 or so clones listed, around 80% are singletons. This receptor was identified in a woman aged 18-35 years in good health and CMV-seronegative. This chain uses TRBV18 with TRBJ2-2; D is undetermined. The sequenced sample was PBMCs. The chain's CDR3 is CASSPRSFASGELFF. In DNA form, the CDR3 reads TGTGCCAGCTCCCCCAGATCTTTCGCCTCCGGGGAGCTGTTTTTT. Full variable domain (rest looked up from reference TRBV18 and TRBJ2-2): NAGVMQNPRHLVRRRGQEARLRCSPMKGHSHVYWYRQLPEEGLKFMVYLQKENIIDESGMPKERFSAEFPKEGPSILRIQQVVRGDSAAYFCASSPRSFASGELFFGEGSRLTVL.